Given below is one TCR beta chain in context. Its specificity is unknown. The CDR3 consists of 16 residues. The ends were cut back, 0 bases at V and 0 bases at J, with 9 bases in the middle. Germline values: CDR1 MNHEY, CDR2 SVGAGI. This entry is derived from a study of chemoradiotherapy in HPV16-positive cancers. Study as a whole: Candidate HPV-specific T-cell clones and common TCR motifs came from functional assays in a couple of HPV16-positive patients. Study-level points and caveats: Functional assays defining HPV-specific T cells used only a couple of HPV16-positive patients. Non-HPV-specific T cells did not expand in tumors during treatment, whereas candidate HPV-specific clones and E7-related motifs did. For HPV16-positive patients, expanding HPV-responsive T cells associated with longer recurrence-free survival.

Clones were sequenced by immunoSEQ multiplex PCR, and TCRdb holds only the in-frame ones, with some missing. The repertoire has about 22,000 clones, roughly 92% of them found once; the top ten carry around a sixth. The specimen was blood, collected from a patient who underwent chemoradiotherapy. The receptor was isolated from a human donor with HPV-associated anogenital cancer. The chain recombines TRBV6-5 with TRBJ2-4; no firm D call. CDR3 DNA: TGTGCCAGCAGTTACTCGTACCCCCAAGCCAAAAACATTCAGTACTTC. Protein: CASSYSYPQAKNIQYF.